Given below is one TCR beta chain in context. What it binds is not known. The J segment lost 3 bases and the V segment lost 0 bases, leaving 2 bases of the junction unmatched. The germline V gene encodes CDR1 SGHRS and CDR2 YFSETQ. The CDR3 covers 14 residues. Here immunoSEQ multiplex PCR was the method, and the copy in TCRdb shows in-frame clones only, minus some. This sample has roughly 68,000 clones, with approximately 92% found just once. This sample is part of a study of OX40 agonist ivuxolimab in advanced cancers. In the study overall: Given to patients was ivuxolimab, an agonistic anti-OX40 (CD134) antibody. Study-wide findings and caveats: The work left the antigen specificity of expanded peripheral T cells undetermined. Expanded clones were, on average, more numerous among CD8+ T cells than CD4+.

The receptor was derived from an adult with an advanced solid tumor such as melanoma, head and neck, liver or kidney cancer. Specimen: CD4+ or CD8+ T cells sorted from blood, collected in a trial of the OX40 agonist ivuxolimab. The rearrangement joins TRBV5-1 to TRBJ2-7, with 8 bases that match TRBD1. Written as DNA, the CDR3 is TGCGCCAGCAGCTTGGGACAGGGGAGCTACGAGCAGTACTTC. Translation: CASSLGQGSYEQYF.